This T cell receptor (beta chain) was sequenced during a study of blood T cells in healthy people across ages. Primed by a sample-barcoded 5' primer and a J-beta primer mix, a second PCR proceeded for about 6 to 11 cycles. Each cDNA molecule was tagged by a template-switch adaptor that had 12 random nucleotides. Every sample gave at least 2.5 million paired-end reads containing CDR3. TCRdb re-analysed the 5' RACE reads in MiXCR, keeping a single row per CDR3 protein. The sample shows over 600,000 distinct CDR3 sequences, around 50% of them seen only once. Concerning this clonotype itself: As yet, its antigen is unknown.

CDR3 length: 16 residues. CDR1 is DFQATT and CDR2 is SNEGSKA in the germline V gene (reference sequence). With 5 bases clipped from V and 7 bases from J, the junction kept 18 bases outside the gene matches. Study-wide findings and caveats: Diversity was estimated from one million T cells, and these estimates were considered underestimates. Across samples, TCR beta diversity tracked strongly with naive T cell percentage.

Sequencing used blood. The chain recombines TRBV20-1 with TRBJ2-7, with 9 nucleotides matching TRBD2. This TCR was sampled from a man older than 75 in good health. CDR3 DNA: TGCAGTGCTGGATCGGTAGCGGGGGCCAGATACAATGAGCAGTACTTC. This translates into CSAGSVAGARYNEQYF.